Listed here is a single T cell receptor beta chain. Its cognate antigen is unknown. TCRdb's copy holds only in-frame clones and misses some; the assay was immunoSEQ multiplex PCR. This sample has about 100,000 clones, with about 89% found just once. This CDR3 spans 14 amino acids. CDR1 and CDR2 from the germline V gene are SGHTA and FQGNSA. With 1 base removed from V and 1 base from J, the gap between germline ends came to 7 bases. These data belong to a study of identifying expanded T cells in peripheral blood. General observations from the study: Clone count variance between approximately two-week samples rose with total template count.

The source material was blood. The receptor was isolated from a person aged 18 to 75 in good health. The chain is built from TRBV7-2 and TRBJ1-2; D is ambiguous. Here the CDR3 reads CASSLGGDNYGYTF. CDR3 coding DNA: TGTGCCAGCAGCTTAGGGGGTGATAACTATGGCTACACCTTC.